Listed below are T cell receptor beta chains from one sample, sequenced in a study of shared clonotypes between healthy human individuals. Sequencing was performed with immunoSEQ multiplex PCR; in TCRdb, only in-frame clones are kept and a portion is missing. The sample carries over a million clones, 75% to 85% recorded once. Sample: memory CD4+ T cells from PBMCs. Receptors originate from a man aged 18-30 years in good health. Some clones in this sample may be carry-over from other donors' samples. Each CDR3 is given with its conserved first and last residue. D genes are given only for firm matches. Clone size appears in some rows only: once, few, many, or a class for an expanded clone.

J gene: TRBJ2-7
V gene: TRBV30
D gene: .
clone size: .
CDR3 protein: CAWSVGFYEQYF
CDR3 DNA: TGTGCCTGGAGTGTTGGGTTCTACGAGCAGTACTTC

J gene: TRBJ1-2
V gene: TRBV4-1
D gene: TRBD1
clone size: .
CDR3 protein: CASSQDLRQGARGYTF
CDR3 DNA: TGCGCCAGCAGCCAAGATCTCAGACAGGGGGCTAGGGGCTACACCTTC

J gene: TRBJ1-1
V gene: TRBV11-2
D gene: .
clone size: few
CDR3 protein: CASSPRGYVDTEAFF
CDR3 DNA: TGTGCCAGCAGCCCCCGTGGCTATGTCGACACTGAAGCTTTCTTT

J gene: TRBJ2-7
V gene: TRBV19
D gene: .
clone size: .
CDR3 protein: CATSGSMGYEQYF
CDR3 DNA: TGTGCCACCTCGGGCTCAATGGGATACGAGCAGTACTTC

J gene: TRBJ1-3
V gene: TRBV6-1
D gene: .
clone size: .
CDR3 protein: CASTAEGGNTIYF
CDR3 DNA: TGTGCCAGCACCGCAGAGGGTGGAAACACCATATATTTT

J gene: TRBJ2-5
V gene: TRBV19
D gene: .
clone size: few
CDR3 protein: CASSIYPGLETQYF
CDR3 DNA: TGTGCCAGTAGTATCTACCCAGGGTTAGAGACCCAGTACTTC

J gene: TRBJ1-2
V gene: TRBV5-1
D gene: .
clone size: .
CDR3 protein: CASSLNGDAVGGYTF
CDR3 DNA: TGCGCCAGCAGCTTGAATGGGGATGCGGTGGGTGGCTACACCTTC

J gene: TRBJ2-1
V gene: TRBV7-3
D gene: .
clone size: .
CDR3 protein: CASSLLGTDDEQFF
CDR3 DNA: TGTGCCAGCAGCTTACTCGGGACCGACGACGAGCAGTTCTTC

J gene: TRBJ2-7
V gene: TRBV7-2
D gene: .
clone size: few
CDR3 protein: CASSSPDRSSYEQYF
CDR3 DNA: TGTGCCAGCAGCTCACCGGATAGGAGCTCCTACGAGCAGTACTTC

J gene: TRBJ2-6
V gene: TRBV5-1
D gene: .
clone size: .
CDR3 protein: CASSYGSGGANVLTF
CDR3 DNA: TGCGCCAGCAGCTATGGGTCCGGTGGGGCCAACGTCCTGACTTTC

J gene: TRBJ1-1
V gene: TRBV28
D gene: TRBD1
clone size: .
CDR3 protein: CASSLLPGQGRPEAFF
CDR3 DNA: TGTGCCAGCAGTTTACTCCCGGGACAGGGGAGACCTGAAGCTTTCTTT

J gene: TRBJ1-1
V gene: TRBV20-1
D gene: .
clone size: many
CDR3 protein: CSGYKNTEAFF
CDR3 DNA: TGCAGTGGATACAAGAACACTGAAGCTTTCTTT

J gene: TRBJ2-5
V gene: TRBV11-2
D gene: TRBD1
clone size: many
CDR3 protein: CASSSNSGGWETQYF
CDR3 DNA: TGTGCCAGCAGCTCCAACTCAGGGGGCTGGGAGACCCAGTACTTC

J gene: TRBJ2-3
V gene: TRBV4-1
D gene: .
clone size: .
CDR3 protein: CASSRSSGDRTTTDTQYF
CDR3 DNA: TGCGCCAGCAGCCGATCCAGCGGAGACAGAACCACCACAGATACGCAGTATTTT

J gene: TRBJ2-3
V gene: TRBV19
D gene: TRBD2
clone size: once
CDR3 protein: CASKRGPGEDTQYF
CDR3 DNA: TGTGCCAGCAAGCGGGGACCCGGAGAAGATACGCAGTATTTT

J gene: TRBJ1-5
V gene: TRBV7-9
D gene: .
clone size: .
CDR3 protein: CASSVTGQPQHF
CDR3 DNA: TGTGCCAGCAGCGTAACAGGGCAGCCCCAGCATTTT

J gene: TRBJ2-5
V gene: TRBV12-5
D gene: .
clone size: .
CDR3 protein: CASAAGSTQETQYF
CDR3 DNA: TGTGCTAGTGCTGCTGGGTCTACCCAAGAGACCCAGTACTTC

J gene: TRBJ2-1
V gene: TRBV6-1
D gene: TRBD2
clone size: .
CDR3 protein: CASSRTSGRVNEQFF
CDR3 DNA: TGTGCCAGCAGTCGGACTAGCGGGCGAGTAAATGAGCAGTTCTTC

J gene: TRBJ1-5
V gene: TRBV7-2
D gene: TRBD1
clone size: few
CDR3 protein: CASSATGASQPQHF
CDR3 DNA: TGTGCCAGCAGCGCAACAGGGGCAAGCCAGCCCCAGCATTTT

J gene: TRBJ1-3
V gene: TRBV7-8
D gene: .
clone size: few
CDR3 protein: CASSLEQFSGNTIYF
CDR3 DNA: TGTGCCAGCAGCTTAGAACAGTTCTCTGGAAACACCATATATTTT

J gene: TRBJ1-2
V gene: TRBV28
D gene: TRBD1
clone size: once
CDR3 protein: CASSSGQGYIDYGYTF
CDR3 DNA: TGTGCCAGCAGTTCGGGACAGGGATATATCGACTATGGCTACACCTTC

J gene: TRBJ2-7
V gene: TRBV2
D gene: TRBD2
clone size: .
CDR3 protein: CASSERLAVGEQYF
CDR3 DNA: TGTGCCAGCAGTGAACGGCTAGCGGTCGGGGAGCAGTACTTC

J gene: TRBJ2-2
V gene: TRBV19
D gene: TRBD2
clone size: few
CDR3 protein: CASSTTSGRNTGELFF
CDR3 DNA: TGTGCCAGTAGTACCACTAGCGGGAGGAACACCGGGGAGCTGTTTTTT

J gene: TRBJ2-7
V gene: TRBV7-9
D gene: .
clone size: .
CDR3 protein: CASSLARSRVSTYEQYF
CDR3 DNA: TGTGCCAGCAGCTTAGCGCGATCCAGGGTTTCGACCTACGAGCAGTACTTC

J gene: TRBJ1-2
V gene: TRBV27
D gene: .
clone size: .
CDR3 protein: CASSPRALYGYTF
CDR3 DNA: TGTGCCAGCAGTCCGAGAGCACTCTATGGCTACACCTTC

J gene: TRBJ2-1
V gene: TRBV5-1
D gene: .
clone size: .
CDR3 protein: CASSLKGANNEQFF
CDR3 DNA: TGCGCCAGCAGCTTGAAAGGGGCAAACAATGAGCAGTTCTTC

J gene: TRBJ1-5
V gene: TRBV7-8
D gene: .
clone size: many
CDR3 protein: CASSLAYRLAANQPQHF
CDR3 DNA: TGTGCCAGCAGCTTAGCGTACCGATTAGCGGCCAATCAGCCCCAGCATTTT

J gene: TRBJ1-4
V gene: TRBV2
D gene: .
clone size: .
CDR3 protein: CASSTWTGNEKLFF
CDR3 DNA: TGTGCCAGCAGTACATGGACGGGTAATGAAAAACTGTTTTTT

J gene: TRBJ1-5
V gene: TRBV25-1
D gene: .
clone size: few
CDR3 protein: CASSLQGLEHQPQHF
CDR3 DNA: TGTGCCAGCAGTCTACAGGGATTGGAGCATCAGCCCCAGCATTTT

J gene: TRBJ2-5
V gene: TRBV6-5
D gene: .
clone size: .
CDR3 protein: CASSYSPVGPQYF
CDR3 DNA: TGTGCCAGCAGTTACTCCCCGGTGGGACCCCAGTACTTC

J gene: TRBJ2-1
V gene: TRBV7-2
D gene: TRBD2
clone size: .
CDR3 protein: CASRPRLAGYNEQFF
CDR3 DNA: TGTGCCAGCAGGCCACGACTAGCGGGCTACAATGAGCAGTTCTTC

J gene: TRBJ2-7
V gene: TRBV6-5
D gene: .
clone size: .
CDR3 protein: CASSPRVPPYEQYF
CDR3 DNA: TGTGCCAGCAGCCCTAGGGTGCCACCCTACGAGCAGTACTTC

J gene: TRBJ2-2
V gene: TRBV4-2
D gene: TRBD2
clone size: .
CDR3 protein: CASSQGLAGGTGELFF
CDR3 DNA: TGTGCCAGCAGCCAAGGTCTAGCGGGAGGTACCGGGGAGCTGTTTTTT

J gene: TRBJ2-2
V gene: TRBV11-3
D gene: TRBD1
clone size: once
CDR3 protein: CASSPRDRGNTGELFF
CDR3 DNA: TGTGCCAGCAGCCCGCGGGACAGGGGGAACACCGGGGAGCTGTTTTTT

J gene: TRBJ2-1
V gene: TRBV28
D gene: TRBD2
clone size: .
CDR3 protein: CASTHGTSGYNEQFF
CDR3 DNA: TGTGCCAGCACTCACGGGACTAGCGGCTACAATGAGCAGTTCTTC

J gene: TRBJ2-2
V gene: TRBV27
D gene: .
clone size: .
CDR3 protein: CASSITRNTGELFF
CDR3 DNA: TGTGCCAGCAGTATCACAAGGAACACCGGGGAGCTGTTTTTT

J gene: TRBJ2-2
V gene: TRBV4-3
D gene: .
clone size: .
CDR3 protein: CASSQEWTPGRTGELFF
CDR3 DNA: TGCGCCAGCAGCCAAGAATGGACCCCAGGGCGCACCGGGGAGCTGTTTTTT

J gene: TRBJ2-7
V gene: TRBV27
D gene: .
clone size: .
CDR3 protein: CASSLSLYEQYF
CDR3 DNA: TGTGCCAGCAGTTTATCCCTGTACGAGCAGTACTTC

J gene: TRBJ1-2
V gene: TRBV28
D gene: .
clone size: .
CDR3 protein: CASSLRDGYTF
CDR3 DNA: TGTGCCAGCAGTTTGAGGGATGGCTACACCTTC

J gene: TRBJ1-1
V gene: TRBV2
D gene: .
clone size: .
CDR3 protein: CASSSRLGTEAFF
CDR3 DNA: TGTGCCAGCTCAAGTCGCCTGGGCACTGAAGCTTTCTTT

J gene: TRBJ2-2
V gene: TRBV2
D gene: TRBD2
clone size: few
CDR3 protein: CASIRRAGAGELFF
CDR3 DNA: TGTGCCAGCATACGTCGAGCGGGAGCCGGGGAGCTGTTTTTT

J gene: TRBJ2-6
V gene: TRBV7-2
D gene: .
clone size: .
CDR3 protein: CASSLVLGSSGANVLTF
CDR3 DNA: TGTGCCAGCAGCTTAGTTTTGGGGTCCTCTGGGGCCAACGTCCTGACTTTC

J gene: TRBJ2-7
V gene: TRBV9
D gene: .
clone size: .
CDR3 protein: CASSVGYLYDEQYF
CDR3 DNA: TGTGCCAGCAGCGTAGGTTACCTCTACGACGAGCAGTACTTC

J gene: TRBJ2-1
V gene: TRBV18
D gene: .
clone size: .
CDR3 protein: CASSPQDWKQFF
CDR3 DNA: TGTGCCAGCTCACCCCAAGACTGGAAGCAGTTCTTC

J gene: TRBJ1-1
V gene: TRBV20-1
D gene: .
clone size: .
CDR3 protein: CSAPSAFF
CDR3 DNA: TGCAGTGCCCCCTCAGCTTTCTTT

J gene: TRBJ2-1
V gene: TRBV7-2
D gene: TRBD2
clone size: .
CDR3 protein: CASSLAGLAGGIEQFF
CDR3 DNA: TGTGCCAGCAGCTTAGCGGGACTAGCGGGAGGCATTGAGCAGTTCTTC

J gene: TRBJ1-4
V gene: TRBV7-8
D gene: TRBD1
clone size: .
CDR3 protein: CASSLAATGLNEKLFF
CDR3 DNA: TGTGCCAGCAGCTTAGCCGCGACAGGGCTCAACGAAAAACTGTTTTTT

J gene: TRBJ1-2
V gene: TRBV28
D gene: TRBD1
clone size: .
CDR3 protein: CASSSPGQANYGYTF
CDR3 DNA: TGTGCCAGCAGTTCTCCGGGACAGGCTAACTATGGCTACACCTTC

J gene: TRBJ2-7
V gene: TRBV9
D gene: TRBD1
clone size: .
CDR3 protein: CASSEGQGWSYEQYF
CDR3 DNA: TGTGCCAGCAGCGAGGGACAGGGGTGGTCCTACGAGCAGTACTTC

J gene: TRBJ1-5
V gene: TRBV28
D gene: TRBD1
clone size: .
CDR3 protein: CASSRGRGRGNQPQHF
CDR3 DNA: TGTGCCAGCAGCCGAGGTAGGGGGCGAGGCAATCAGCCCCAGCATTTT

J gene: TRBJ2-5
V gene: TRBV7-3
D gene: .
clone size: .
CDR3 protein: CASSLSGGRETQYF
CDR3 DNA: TGTGCCAGCAGCTTAAGTGGGGGTCGTGAGACCCAGTACTTC

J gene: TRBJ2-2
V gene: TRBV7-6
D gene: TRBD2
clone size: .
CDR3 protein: CASSLQAGGNTGELFF
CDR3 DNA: TGTGCCAGCAGCTTACAAGCGGGAGGGAACACCGGGGAGCTGTTTTTT

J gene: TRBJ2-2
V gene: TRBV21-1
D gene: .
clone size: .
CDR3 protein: CASVPRVPNTGELFF
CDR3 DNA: TGTGCCAGCGTCCCGAGGGTACCGAACACCGGGGAGCTGTTTTTT

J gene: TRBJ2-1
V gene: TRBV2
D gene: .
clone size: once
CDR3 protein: CASSLGRVDEQFF
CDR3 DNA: TGTGCCAGCAGCCTGGGCAGGGTGGATGAGCAGTTCTTC

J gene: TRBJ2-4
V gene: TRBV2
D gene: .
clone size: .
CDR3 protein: CASSGSVAKNIQYF
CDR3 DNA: TGTGCCAGCAGTGGTTCCGTAGCCAAAAACATTCAGTACTTC

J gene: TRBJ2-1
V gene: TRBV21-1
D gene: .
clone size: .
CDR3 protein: CASSKVNNEQFF
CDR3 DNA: TGTGCCAGCAGCAAAGTGAACAATGAGCAGTTCTTC

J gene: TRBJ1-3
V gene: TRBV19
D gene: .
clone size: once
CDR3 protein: CASSAGNTIYF
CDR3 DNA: TGTGCCAGTAGTGCCGGAAACACCATATATTTT

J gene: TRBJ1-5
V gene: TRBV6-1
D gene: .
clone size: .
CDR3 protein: CASSPDASNQPQHF
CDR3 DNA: TGTGCCAGCAGCCCGGACGCCAGCAATCAGCCCCAGCATTTT

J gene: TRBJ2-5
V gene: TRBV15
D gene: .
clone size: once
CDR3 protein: CATSRTRELGETQYF
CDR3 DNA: TGTGCCACCAGCAGGACGAGGGAGTTAGGAGAGACCCAGTACTTC